A single sample is the source of the 8 T cell receptor beta chains below, sequenced in a study of T cells after yellow fever vaccination. TCRdb used MiXCR to reprocess the 5' RACE reads, holding one entry per CDR3 protein. The sample gives approximately 600,000 distinct CDR3 sequences, approximately 13% of which show up once; 15% is in the top ten. Here the sequenced sample was PBMCs, taken on the day of the yellow fever booster vaccination. The source of these receptors is a young man who received the YFV17D yellow fever vaccine.

This chain joins TRBV6-1 and TRBJ2-1; 9 nucleotides match TRBD2. Germline V lookup: CDR1 MNHNS, CDR2 SASEGT. The CDR3 runs 13 residues. With V trimmed by 5 bases and J by 12 bases, 8 bases remained unmatched. CDR3 protein: CASSPPRAGGQFF. The DNA for the CDR3 is TGTGCCAGCAGTCCCCCAAGAGCGGGAGGGCAGTTCTTC.

This clonotype was counted only a few times. The J gene is TRBJ2-1, the V gene TRBV9; 8 bases fit TRBD2. The germline CDR1 and CDR2 sequences are SGDLS and YYNGEE. CDR3 size: 14 residues. The V and J ends lost 4 bases and 5 bases, in that order; junction bases with no gene match: 5. In DNA, the CDR3 is TGTGCCAGCAGCCCGGGGGGGGACCACAATGAGCAGTTCTTC. Its protein is CASSPGGDHNEQFF.

This clonotype was detected only a few times. The chain uses TRBV28 and TRBJ2-3; tentatively, D is TRBD1 (6 bases). Germline V gives CDR1 MDHEN, CDR2 SYDVKM. V dropped 6 bases and J dropped 0 bases, with 13 bases sitting between them. This CDR3 is 15 amino acids long. The CDR3 region is CASSPRGGSTDTQYF. In DNA, the CDR3 is TGTGCCAGCAGCCCTCGAGGGGGAAGCACAGATACGCAGTATTTT.

This clonotype was observed a handful of times. The rearrangement uses TRBV28 and TRBJ2-7, with 7 bases lining up with TRBD1. Germline V gene lookup returns CDR1 MDHEN and CDR2 SYDVKM. The CDR3 sequence is 14 residues long. V dropped 8 bases and J dropped 3; count of bases not matched to a gene: 10. CDR3 nucleotides: TGTGCCAGCGGACCTTCCGGGACAGTCTACGAGCAGTACTTC. Its translation: CASGPSGTVYEQYF.

This clonotype was detected only a few times. The chain couples TRBV7-9 to TRBJ2-7; 10 nucleotides align to TRBD2. Germline V gives CDR1 SEHNR, CDR2 FQNEAQ (reference sequence). The V and J ends lost 1 base and 3 bases, in that order; junction bases with no gene match: 3. This CDR3 spans 15 amino acids. This chain's CDR3 is CASSLDPSGSYEQYF. In nucleotides, the CDR3 is TGTGCCAGCAGCTTAGACCCTAGCGGGAGCTACGAGCAGTACTTC.

The table lists this clonotype with a few counts. This chain connects TRBV28 to TRBJ1-1, with no clear D. Trimming cost V 9 bases and J 0 bases, with 11 bases left between them. This CDR3 is 13 amino acids long. The germline gives CDR1 MDHEN, CDR2 SYDVKM. The CDR3 is CASKSGMNTEAFF. CDR3 nucleotide sequence: TGTGCCAGTAAGTCAGGCATGAACACTGAAGCTTTCTTT.

The rearrangement uses TRBV7-2 and TRBJ2-3; TRBD2 is a possible D gene (6 bases). The CDR3 covers 16 residues. Looked up from germline, CDR1 is SGHTA and CDR2 is FQGNSA. V shed 6 bases and J shed 4 bases, with 20 bases lying between them. The CDR3 reads CASRTTGASNSDTQYF. The CDR3 DNA sequence: TGTGCCAGCAGGACGACGGGAGCGAGTAATTCAGATACGCAGTATTTT.

DNA for the CDR3: TGTGCCAGCAGCCACGGACAGGCTGGGGCCAACGTCCTGACTTTC. Translated: CASSHGQAGANVLTF. V is TRBV7-3 and J is TRBJ2-6; 7 bases are a match to TRBD1. Germline assignment: CDR1 SGHTA and CDR2 FQGTGA. The CDR3 spans 15 residues. V gave up 5 bases and J gave up 2 bases; unmatched junction bases: 3.